The rows below give T cell receptor beta chains drawn from one sample of a study of identical twins. TCRdb used MiXCR to reprocess the 5' RACE reads, holding one entry per CDR3 protein. This sample yields about 470,000 distinct CDR3 sequences, of which 24% are seen a single time; roughly 2.8% belongs to the top ten. The sample also formed part of further work on T cells expressing NK-cell markers.

Sequencing used CD4+ T cells sorted from blood. The receptors shown here come from a young woman in good health. The CDR3 runs from the conserved cysteine through the conserved F or W. A D gene is named only where the DNA matches it firmly. Clone size is stated in some rows and not others, as once, few, many or a class when expanded.

TRBD1 | TRBJ1-1 | few | TRBV12-3/TRBV12-4 | TGTGCCAGCAGTGAGACAGGGGGCAAGAACACTGAAGCTTTCTTT | CASSETGGKNTEAFF
TRBD1 | TRBJ2-5 | few | TRBV7-9 | TGTGCCAGCAGCTTAGGGACAGGGGTATGGGAGACCCAGTACTTC | CASSLGTGVWETQYF
TRBD2 | TRBJ2-3 | . | TRBV5-1 | TGCGCCAGCAGCCTAGGGACTAGCGGGGCGCCCACAGATACGCAGTATTTT | CASSLGTSGAPTDTQYF
TRBD2 | TRBJ2-1 | few | TRBV12-3/TRBV12-4 | TGTGCCAGCAGTTTAGGGACTAGCGTAACCTATTCGATCAATGAGCAGTTCTTC | CASSLGTSVTYSINEQFF
TRBD1 | TRBJ2-7 | few | TRBV5-1 | TGCGCCAGCAGCTTGGAAGGGGGCAGAAGTACCTACGAGCAGTACTTC | CASSLEGGRSTYEQYF
. | TRBJ1-1 | . | TRBV3-1 | TGTGCCAGCAGCCAAGAAGGACTTACCTGGGGGACTGAAGCTTTCTTT | CASSQEGLTWGTEAFF
. | TRBJ2-5 | . | TRBV5-6 | TGTGCCAGCAGCTTGGTTTTGGGCTACCAAGAGACCCAGTACTTC | CASSLVLGYQETQYF
. | TRBJ2-1 | few | TRBV6-5 | TGTGCCAGCAGTTACTCGATGGGACGTCAGGAGCAGTTCTTC | CASSYSMGRQEQFF
TRBD2 | TRBJ2-3 | . | TRBV24-1 | TGTGCCACCAGTGATCCAGGGACTAGCGGGAGTGGAGATACGCAGTATTTT | CATSDPGTSGSGDTQYF
TRBD2 | TRBJ2-3 | . | TRBV5-1 | TGCGCCAGCAGCCCCGGGACTATCACAGATACGCAGTATTTT | CASSPGTITDTQYF
. | TRBJ2-3 | . | TRBV20-1 | TGCAGTGCTAAGACGGGTTACACAGATACGCAGTATTTT | CSAKTGYTDTQYF
. | TRBJ2-5 | . | TRBV7-7 | TGTGCTAGCAGCCCCGGTTCGGGGTTGGAGACCCAGTACTTC | CASSPGSGLETQYF
. | TRBJ1-1 | . | TRBV6-1 | TGTGCCAGCAGTGAATCCGAGGCCTACACTGAAGCTTTCTTT | CASSESEAYTEAFF
. | TRBJ2-1 | . | TRBV12-3/TRBV12-4 | TGTGCCAGCAGCCCATCGGCTGCCTACAATGAGCAGTTCTTC | CASSPSAAYNEQFF
. | TRBJ1-1 | . | TRBV12-3/TRBV12-4 | TGTGCCAGCAGTTTGCATCAGGGCGGCACTGAAGCTTTCTTT | CASSLHQGGTEAFF
TRBD1 | TRBJ2-7 | . | TRBV10-3 | TGTGCCATCAGTGAGTTGTACAGGGGCTACGAGCAGTACTTC | CAISELYRGYEQYF
. | TRBJ2-5 | once | TRBV29-1 | TGCAGCGTTCAACTTTGGGCACAAGAGACCCAGTACTTC | CSVQLWAQETQYF
. | TRBJ2-3 | few | TRBV15 | TGTGCCACCAGCAGACCAGCGGACCGCACAGATACGCAGTATTTT | CATSRPADRTDTQYF
. | TRBJ2-1 | . | TRBV7-8 | TGTGCCAGCATGGGCGGTCAGCGGATAATATCCGGCTCATACAATGAGCAGTTCTTC | CASMGGQRIISGSYNEQFF
. | TRBJ1-2 | few | TRBV7-9 | TGTGCCAGCACCCGGCAGGACCGGAACTATGGCTACACCTTC | CASTRQDRNYGYTF
. | TRBJ2-7 | . | TRBV18 | TGTGCCAGCTCACCTGTGGTAGGTTCCTACGAGCAGTACTTC | CASSPVVGSYEQYF
TRBD2 | TRBJ2-7 | . | TRBV6-5 | TGTGCCAGCAGTTTGGCGGGGGACCTCTCCTACGAGCAGTACTTC | CASSLAGDLSYEQYF
. | TRBJ2-2 | few | TRBV5-1 | TGCGCCAGCAGCTTGGTGGGGAGCACCGGGGAGCTGTTTTTT | CASSLVGSTGELFF
. | TRBJ2-7 | few | TRBV12-3/TRBV12-4 | TGTGCCAGCAGTTTTGGGCCGACGGGAAACTACGAGCAGTACTTC | CASSFGPTGNYEQYF
. | TRBJ2-7 | . | TRBV18 | TGTGCCAGCTCACTTCCGGGCCGTTCCTACGAGCAGTACTTC | CASSLPGRSYEQYF
. | TRBJ2-1 | few | TRBV19 | TGTGCCAGTAGTGATAGGATGGATGAGCAGTTCTTC | CASSDRMDEQFF
. | TRBJ2-5 | . | TRBV20-1 | TGCAGTGCTAGAGATAGGGCGGGAATGACCCAGTACTTC | CSARDRAGMTQYF
. | TRBJ2-3 | . | TRBV20-1 | TGCAGTGCTCCCCCTTTGCGGGGAGGCGCAGATACGCAGTATTTT | CSAPPLRGGADTQYF
. | TRBJ2-3 | few | TRBV10-3 | TGTGCCATCAATGACCGGGACGTCGGACGCACAGATACGCAGTATTTT | CAINDRDVGRTDTQYF
TRBD2 | TRBJ2-1 | few | TRBV5-6 | TGTGCCAGCAGCTCCAGCGGGGGCCTCTACAATGAGCAGTTCTTC | CASSSSGGLYNEQFF